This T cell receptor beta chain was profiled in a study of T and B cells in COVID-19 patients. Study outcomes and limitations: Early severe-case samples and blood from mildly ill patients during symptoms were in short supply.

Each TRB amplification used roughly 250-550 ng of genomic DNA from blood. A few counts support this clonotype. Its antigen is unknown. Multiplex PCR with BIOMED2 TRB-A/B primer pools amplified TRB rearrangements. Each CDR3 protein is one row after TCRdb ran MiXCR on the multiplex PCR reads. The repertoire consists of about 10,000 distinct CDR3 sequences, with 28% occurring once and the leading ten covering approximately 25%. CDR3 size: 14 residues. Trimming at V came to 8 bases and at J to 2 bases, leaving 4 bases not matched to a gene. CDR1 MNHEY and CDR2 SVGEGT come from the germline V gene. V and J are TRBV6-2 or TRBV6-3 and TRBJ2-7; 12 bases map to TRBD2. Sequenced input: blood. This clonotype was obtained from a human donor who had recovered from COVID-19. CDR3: CASLPSGGAYEQYF. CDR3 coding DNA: TGTGCCAGCCTTCCTAGCGGGGGGGCCTACGAGCAGTACTTC.